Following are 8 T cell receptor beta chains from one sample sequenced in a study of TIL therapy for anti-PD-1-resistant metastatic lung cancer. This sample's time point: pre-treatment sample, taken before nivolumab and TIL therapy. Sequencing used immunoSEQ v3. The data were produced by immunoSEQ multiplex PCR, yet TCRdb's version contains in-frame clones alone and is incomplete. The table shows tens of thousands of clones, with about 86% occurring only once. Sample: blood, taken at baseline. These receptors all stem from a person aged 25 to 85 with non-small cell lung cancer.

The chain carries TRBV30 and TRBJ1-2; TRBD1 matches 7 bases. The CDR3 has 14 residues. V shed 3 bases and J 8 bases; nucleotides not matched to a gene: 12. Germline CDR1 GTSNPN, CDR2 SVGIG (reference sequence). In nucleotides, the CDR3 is TGTGCCTGGAGCCCAGTCGGAGGGGGCGCAGGCTACACCTTC. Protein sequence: CAWSPVGGGAGYTF.

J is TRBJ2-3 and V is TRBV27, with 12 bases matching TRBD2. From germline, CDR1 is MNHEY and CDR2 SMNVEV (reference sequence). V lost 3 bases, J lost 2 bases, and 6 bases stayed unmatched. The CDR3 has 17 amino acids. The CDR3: CASSFWGLAGLTDTQYF. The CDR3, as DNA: TGTGCCAGCAGTTTTTGGGGACTAGCGGGCCTCACAGATACGCAGTATTTT.

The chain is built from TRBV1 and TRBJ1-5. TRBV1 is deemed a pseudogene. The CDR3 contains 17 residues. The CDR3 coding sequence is TGCACCAGCAGCCAAGATGGGACGGAGGGCTTTTATCAGCCCCAGCATTTT. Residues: CTSSQDGTEGFYQPQHF.

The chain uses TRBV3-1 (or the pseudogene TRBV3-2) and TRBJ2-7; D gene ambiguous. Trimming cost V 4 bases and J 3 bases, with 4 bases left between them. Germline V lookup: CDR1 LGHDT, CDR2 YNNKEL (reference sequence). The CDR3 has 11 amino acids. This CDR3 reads CASSRSYEQYF. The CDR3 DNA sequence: TGTGCCAGCAGCCGGAGCTACGAGCAGTACTTC.

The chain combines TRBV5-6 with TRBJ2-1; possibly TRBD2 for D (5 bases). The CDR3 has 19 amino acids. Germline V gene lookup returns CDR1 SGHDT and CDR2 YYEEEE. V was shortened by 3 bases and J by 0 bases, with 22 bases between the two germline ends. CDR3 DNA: TGTGCCAGCAGCTCCTTCTACGGCCATTTTGGGAGCTCCTACAATGAGCAGTTCTTC. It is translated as CASSSFYGHFGSSYNEQFF.

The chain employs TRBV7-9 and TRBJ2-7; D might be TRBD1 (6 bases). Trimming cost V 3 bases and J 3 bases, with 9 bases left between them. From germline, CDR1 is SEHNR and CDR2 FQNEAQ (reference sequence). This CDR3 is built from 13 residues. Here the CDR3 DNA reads TGTGCCAGCAGCTTTGGGGGCGGCTACGAGCAGTACTTC. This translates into CASSFGGGYEQYF. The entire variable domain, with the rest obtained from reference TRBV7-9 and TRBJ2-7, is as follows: DTGVSQNPRHKITKRGQNVTFRCDPISEHNRLYWYRQTLGQGPEFLTYFQNEAQLEKSRLLSDRFSAERPKGSFSTLEIQRTEQGDSAMYLCASSFGGGYEQYFGPGTRLTVT.

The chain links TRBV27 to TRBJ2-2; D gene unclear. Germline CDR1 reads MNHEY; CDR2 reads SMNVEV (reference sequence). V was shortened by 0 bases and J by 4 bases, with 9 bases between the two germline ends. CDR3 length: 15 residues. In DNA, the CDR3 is TGTGCCAGCAGTTTATCGGGAAGGGTCACCGGGGAGCTGTTTTTT. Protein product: CASSLSGRVTGELFF.

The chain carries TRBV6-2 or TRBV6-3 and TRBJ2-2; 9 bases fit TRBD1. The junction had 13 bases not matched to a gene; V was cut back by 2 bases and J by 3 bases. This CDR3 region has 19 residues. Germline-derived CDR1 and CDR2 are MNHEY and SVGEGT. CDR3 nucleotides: TGTGCCAGCAGTTACCAACTCGGGACAGGGAAAACGGACACCGGGGAGCTGTTTTTT. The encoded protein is CASSYQLGTGKTDTGELFF.